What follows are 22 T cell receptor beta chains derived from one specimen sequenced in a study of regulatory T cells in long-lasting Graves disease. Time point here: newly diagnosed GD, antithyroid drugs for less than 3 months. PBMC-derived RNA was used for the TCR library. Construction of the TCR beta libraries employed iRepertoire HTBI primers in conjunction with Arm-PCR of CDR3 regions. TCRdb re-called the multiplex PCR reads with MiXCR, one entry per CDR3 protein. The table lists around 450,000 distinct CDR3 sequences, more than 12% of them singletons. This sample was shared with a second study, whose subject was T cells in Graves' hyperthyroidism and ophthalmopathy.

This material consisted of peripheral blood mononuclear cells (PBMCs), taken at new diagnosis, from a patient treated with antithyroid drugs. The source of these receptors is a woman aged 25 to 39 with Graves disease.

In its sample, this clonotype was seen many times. The CDR3 protein is CSAPSGRAGGELFF. The CDR3 coding sequence is TGCAGTGCTCCTAGCGGGAGGGCCGGCGGGGAGCTGTTTTTT. The rearrangement joins TRBV20-1 to TRBJ2-2; 12 bases are shared with TRBD2. V trimming: 5 bases; J trimming: 7 bases; junction bases outside the gene matches: 5. Germline assignment: CDR1 DFQATT and CDR2 SNEGSKA (reference sequence). The CDR3 covers 14 residues.

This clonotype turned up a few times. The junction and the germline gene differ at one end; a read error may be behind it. CDR3 DNA sequence: TGTGCCAGCTCTAGCGGGAGAAAAACAGATACGCAGTGTTTT. It yields the protein CASSSGRKTDTQCF. The rearrangement uses TRBV2 and TRBJ2-3; 10 nucleotides align to TRBD2. The V gene's germline CDR1 is SNHLY and CDR2 FYNNEI. There are 14 residues in the CDR3.

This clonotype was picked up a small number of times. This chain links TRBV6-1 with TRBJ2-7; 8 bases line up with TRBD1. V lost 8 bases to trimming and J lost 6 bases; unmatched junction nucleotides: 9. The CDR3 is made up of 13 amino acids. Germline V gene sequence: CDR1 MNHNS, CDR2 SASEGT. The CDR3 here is CASFGTGLREQYF. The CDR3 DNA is TGTGCCAGCTTCGGGACAGGCTTGCGCGAGCAGTACTTC.

CDR3 protein: CASSSLGGAKNIQYF. In DNA, the CDR3 is TGTGCCAGCAGCTCCCTCGGAGGAGCCAAAAACATTCAGTACTTC. This chain joins TRBV28 and TRBJ2-4; D is perhaps TRBD2 (5 bases). The CDR3 is 15 amino acids. The V end lost 6 bases, the J end lost 0 bases, and 12 bases lay between the germline ends. Germline-derived CDR1 and CDR2 are MDHEN and SYDVKM.

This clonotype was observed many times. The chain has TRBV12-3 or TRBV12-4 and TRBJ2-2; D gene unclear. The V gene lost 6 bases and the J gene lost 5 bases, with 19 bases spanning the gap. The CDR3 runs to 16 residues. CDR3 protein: CASRAPDGKETGELFF. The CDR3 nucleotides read TGTGCCAGCAGGGCCCCGGACGGCAAAGAGACCGGGGAGCTGTTTTTT.

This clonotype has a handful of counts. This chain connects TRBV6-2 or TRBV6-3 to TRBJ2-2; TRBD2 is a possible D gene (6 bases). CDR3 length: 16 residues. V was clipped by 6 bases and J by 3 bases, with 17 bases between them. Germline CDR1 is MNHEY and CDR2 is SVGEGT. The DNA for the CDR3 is TGTGCCAGCAGCCAACAGCGGGCACGGGACACCGGGGAGCTGTTTTTT. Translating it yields CASSQQRARDTGELFF.

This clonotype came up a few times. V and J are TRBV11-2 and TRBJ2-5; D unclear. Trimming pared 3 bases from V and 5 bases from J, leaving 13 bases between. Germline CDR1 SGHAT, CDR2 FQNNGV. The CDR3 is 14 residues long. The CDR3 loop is CASSFEEVAETQYF. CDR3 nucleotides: TGTGCCAGCAGCTTTGAAGAGGTCGCGGAGACCCAGTACTTC.

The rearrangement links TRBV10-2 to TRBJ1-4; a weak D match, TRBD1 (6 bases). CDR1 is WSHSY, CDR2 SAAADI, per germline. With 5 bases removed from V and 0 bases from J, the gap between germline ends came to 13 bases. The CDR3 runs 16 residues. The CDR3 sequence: CASSPSGETTNEKLFF. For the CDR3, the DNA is TGCGCCAGCAGTCCCTCAGGGGAAACAACTAATGAAAAACTGTTTTTT.

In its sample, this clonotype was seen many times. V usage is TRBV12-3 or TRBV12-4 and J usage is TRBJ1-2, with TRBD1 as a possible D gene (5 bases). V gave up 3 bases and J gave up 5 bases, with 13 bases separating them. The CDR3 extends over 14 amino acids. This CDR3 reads CASSFLGAGYGYTF. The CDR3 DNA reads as TGTGCCAGCAGTTTTTTAGGCGCAGGGTATGGCTACACCTTC.

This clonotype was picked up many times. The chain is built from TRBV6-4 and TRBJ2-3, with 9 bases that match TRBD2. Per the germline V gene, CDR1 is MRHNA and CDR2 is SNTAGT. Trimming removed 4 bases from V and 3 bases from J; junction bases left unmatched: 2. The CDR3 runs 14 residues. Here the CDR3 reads CASSALAGTDTQYF. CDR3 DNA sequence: TGTGCCAGCAGTGCCCTAGCGGGGACAGATACGCAGTATTTT.

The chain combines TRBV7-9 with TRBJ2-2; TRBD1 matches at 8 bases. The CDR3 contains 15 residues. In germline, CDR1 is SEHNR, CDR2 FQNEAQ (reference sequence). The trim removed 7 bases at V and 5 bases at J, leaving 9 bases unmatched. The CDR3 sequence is CASNPGQVETGELFF. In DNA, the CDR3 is TGTGCCAGCAACCCGGGACAGGTTGAAACCGGGGAGCTGTTTTTT.

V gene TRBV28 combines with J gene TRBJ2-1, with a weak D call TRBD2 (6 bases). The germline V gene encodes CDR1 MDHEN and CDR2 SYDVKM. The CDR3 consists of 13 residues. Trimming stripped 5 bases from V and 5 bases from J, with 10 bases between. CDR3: CASSHGEDNEQFF. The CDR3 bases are TGTGCCAGCAGTCACGGGGAGGACAATGAGCAGTTCTTC. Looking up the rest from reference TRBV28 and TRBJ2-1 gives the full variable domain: DVKVTQSSRYLVKRTGEKVFLECVQDMDHENMFWYRQDPGLGLRLIYFSYDVKMKEKGDIPEGYSVSREKKERFSLILESASTNQTSMYLCASSHGEDNEQFFGPGTRLTVL.

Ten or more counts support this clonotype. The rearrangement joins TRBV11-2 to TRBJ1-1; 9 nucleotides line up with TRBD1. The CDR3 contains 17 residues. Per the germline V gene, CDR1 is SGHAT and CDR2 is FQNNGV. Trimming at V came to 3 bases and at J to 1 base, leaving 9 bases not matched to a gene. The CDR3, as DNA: TGTGCCAGCAGCTTCACACAGGGGGCGCGGGGGAACACTGAAGCTTTCTTT. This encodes CASSFTQGARGNTEAFF. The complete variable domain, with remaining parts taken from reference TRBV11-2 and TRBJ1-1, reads EAGVAQSPRYKIIEKRQSVAFWCNPISGHATLYWYQQILGQGPKLLIQFQNNGVVDDSQLPKDRFSAERLKGVDSTLKIQPAKLEDSAVYLCASSFTQGARGNTEAFFGQGTRLTVV.

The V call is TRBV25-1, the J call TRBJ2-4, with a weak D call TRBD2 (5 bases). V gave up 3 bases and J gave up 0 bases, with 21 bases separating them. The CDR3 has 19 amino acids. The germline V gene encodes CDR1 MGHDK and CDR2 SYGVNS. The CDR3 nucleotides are TGTGCCAGCAGTGACCAAGGCGATCAGCGGCCCTTAGCCAAAAACATTCAGTACTTC. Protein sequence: CASSDQGDQRPLAKNIQYF.

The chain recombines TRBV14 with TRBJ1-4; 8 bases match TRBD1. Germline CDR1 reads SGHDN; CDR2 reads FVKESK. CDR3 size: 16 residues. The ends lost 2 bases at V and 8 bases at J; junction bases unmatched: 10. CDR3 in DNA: TGTGCCAGCAGCCAACTCTCGGACAGGGTGCGAGAAAAACTGTTTTTT. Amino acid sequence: CASSQLSDRVREKLFF.

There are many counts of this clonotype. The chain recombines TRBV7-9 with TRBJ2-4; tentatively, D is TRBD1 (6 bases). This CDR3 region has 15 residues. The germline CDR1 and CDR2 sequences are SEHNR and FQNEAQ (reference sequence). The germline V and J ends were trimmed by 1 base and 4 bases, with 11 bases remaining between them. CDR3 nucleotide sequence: TGTGCCAGCAGCTTAGGAGGGACAAGAAAAAACATTCAGTACTTC. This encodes CASSLGGTRKNIQYF.

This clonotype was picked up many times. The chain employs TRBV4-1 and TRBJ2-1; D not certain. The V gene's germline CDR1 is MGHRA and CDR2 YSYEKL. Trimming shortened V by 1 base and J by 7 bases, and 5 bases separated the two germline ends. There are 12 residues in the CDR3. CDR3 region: CASSQARNEQFF. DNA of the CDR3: TGCGCCAGCAGCCAAGCTAGGAATGAGCAGTTCTTC.

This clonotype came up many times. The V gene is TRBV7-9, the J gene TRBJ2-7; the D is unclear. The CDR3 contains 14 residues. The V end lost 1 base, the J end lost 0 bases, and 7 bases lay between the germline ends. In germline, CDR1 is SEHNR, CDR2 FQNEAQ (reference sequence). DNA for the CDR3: TGTGCCAGCAGCTTAGGTCCTCGCTCCTACGAGCAGTACTTC. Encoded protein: CASSLGPRSYEQYF.

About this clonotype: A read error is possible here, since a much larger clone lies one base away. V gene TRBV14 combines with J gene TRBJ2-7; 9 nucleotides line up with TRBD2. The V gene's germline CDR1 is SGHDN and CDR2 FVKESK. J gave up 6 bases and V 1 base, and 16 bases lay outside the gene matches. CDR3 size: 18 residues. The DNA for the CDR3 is TGTGCCAGCAGCCAAGGGCTTATAGGGACTAGCACCCCGTTCGAGCAGTACTTC. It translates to CASSQGLIGTSTPFEQYF.

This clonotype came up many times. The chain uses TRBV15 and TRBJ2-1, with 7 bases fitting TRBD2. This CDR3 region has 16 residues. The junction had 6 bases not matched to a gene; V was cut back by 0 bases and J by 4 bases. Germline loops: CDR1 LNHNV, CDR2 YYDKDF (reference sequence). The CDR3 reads CATSRDPAGRYNEQFF. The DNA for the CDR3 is TGTGCCACCAGCAGAGATCCAGCGGGGCGATACAATGAGCAGTTCTTC.

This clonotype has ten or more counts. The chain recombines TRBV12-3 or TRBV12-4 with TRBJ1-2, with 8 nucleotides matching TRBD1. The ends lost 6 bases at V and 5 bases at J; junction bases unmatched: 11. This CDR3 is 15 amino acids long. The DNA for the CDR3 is TGTGCCAGCAGCTCCCTATGGACAGGGCTTTATGGCTACACCTTC. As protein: CASSSLWTGLYGYTF.

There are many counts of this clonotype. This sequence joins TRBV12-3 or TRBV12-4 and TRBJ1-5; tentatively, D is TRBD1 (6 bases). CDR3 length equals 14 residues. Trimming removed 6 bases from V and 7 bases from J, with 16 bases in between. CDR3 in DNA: TGTGCCAGCAGCATGGGGCAGGGGTGGCAGCCCCAGCATTTT. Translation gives CASSMGQGWQPQHF.